The clone carrying this TCR beta chain was counted between two and nine times. What it binds is not known. Germline CDR1 reads SEHNR; CDR2 reads FQNEAQ (reference sequence). The CDR3 is 15 amino acids. Trimming took 2 bases from V and 6 from J, leaving 11 bases between them. The sample is drawn from a study of shared clonotypes between healthy human individuals. Study-level information: Per donor, CD8 memory used one plate, CD8 naive used two, CD4 memory used three and CD4 naive used three. General study results and limits: Between a few donors, naive CD4 clonotypes were shared at a level of about 5%.

The repertoire was sequenced with immunoSEQ multiplex PCR; TCRdb's copy has only in-frame clones and lacks some. In the table there are approximately 2.5 million clones, around nine tenths of which are singletons. What was sequenced was naive CD4+ T cells sorted from blood. The subset: CD45RA+ positively selected. The genes are TRBV7-9 and TRBJ1-6; possibly TRBD1 for D (6 bases). The receptor comes from a young man in good health. CDR3 nucleotide sequence: TGTGCCAGCAGCTTAACAGGGATGTCTAATTCACCCCTCCACTTT. It codes for CASSLTGMSNSPLHF.